A selection of T cell receptor beta chains follows, all from one sample in a study of pediatric ulcerative colitis. TCRdb keeps only in-frame clones here, not all; method: immunoSEQ multiplex PCR. The repertoire holds 15,000 to 20,000 clones, with approximately 74% as singletons. Sequenced material: gut tissue. The receptors derive from a girl under 18 with moderate ulcerative colitis. Both conserved end residues are part of each CDR3. The D gene is left open where the match is weak. A clone size is listed for some rows: how often the clone was seen (once, few, many), or a class if it is expanded.

cdr3_aa: CASSQTEMEKLFF; cdr3_nt: TGCGCCAGCAGCCAAACAGAAATGGAAAAACTGTTTTTT; clone_size: few; v_call: TRBV4-1; d_call: .; j_call: TRBJ1-4
cdr3_aa: CASSQAGGGARTDTQYF; cdr3_nt: TGTGCCAGCAGCCAAGCCGGCGGCGGGGCCCGCACAGATACGCAGTATTTT; clone_size: .; v_call: TRBV14; d_call: .; j_call: TRBJ2-3
cdr3_aa: CASSTQGARFDEQYF; cdr3_nt: TGTGCCAGTAGTACACAGGGGGCGCGATTCGACGAGCAGTACTTC; clone_size: .; v_call: TRBV19; d_call: TRBD1; j_call: TRBJ2-7
cdr3_aa: CASSSSALEGHF; cdr3_nt: TGTGCCAGCAGTTCCTCAGCCCTCGAAGGCCACTTC; clone_size: few; v_call: TRBV28; d_call: .; j_call: TRBJ2-7
cdr3_aa: CASSLRRTGGNEKLFF; cdr3_nt: TGCGCCAGCAGTTTGAGAAGGACAGGGGGTAATGAAAAACTGTTTTTT; clone_size: .; v_call: TRBV5-1; d_call: TRBD1; j_call: TRBJ1-4
cdr3_aa: CASSLEGTGFTGTQYF; cdr3_nt: TGTGCCAGCAGCTTAGAAGGGACAGGCTTCACGGGGACGCAGTATTTT; clone_size: once; v_call: TRBV11-2; d_call: TRBD1; j_call: TRBJ2-3
cdr3_aa: CASSQDEGRGEEKLFF; cdr3_nt: TGTGCCAGCAGCCAAGATGAGGGGCGGGGAGAGGAAAAACTGTTTTTT; clone_size: .; v_call: TRBV4-2; d_call: .; j_call: TRBJ1-4
cdr3_aa: CASIRGRSNQPQHF; cdr3_nt: TGTGCCAGCATTAGGGGTAGGAGCAATCAGCCCCAGCATTTT; clone_size: .; v_call: TRBV27; d_call: .; j_call: TRBJ1-5
cdr3_aa: CASNPQGAPQAFF; cdr3_nt: TGTGCCAGCAACCCACAGGGGGCGCCCCAAGCTTTCTTT; clone_size: .; v_call: TRBV11-2; d_call: TRBD1; j_call: TRBJ1-1
cdr3_aa: CASSRDRRTYNEQFF; cdr3_nt: TGTGCCAGCAGCCGCGACAGGAGAACCTACAATGAGCAGTTCTTC; clone_size: .; v_call: TRBV7-8; d_call: .; j_call: TRBJ2-1
cdr3_aa: CATSLRTGGLKETQYF; cdr3_nt: TGTGCCACCAGCTTACGGACAGGGGGCTTGAAGGAGACCCAGTACTTC; clone_size: .; v_call: TRBV15; d_call: TRBD1; j_call: TRBJ2-5
cdr3_aa: CASTTGQGGYGYTF; cdr3_nt: TGTGCCAGCACCACGGGACAGGGCGGCTATGGCTACACCTTC; clone_size: .; v_call: TRBV7-9; d_call: TRBD1; j_call: TRBJ1-2
cdr3_aa: CAWLAGGFMGNEQFF; cdr3_nt: TGTGCCTGGTTAGCGGGAGGCTTCATGGGGAATGAGCAGTTCTTC; clone_size: .; v_call: TRBV30; d_call: TRBD2; j_call: TRBJ2-1
cdr3_aa: CASSLHLQGTNEKLFF; cdr3_nt: TGTGCCAGCAGCTTACACCTACAGGGGACTAATGAAAAACTGTTTTTT; clone_size: .; v_call: TRBV13; d_call: TRBD1; j_call: TRBJ1-4
cdr3_aa: CASSPRQGQNTEAFF; cdr3_nt: TGTGCCAGCAGTCCGCGTCAGGGCCAGAACACTGAAGCTTTCTTT; clone_size: once; v_call: TRBV6-5; d_call: .; j_call: TRBJ1-1
cdr3_aa: CASSLGGGGRAFNEQFF; cdr3_nt: TGTGCCAGCAGCTTGGGGGGTGGCGGGAGGGCCTTCAATGAGCAGTTCTTC; clone_size: .; v_call: TRBV5-4; d_call: TRBD2; j_call: TRBJ2-1
cdr3_aa: CASSPLAGGHLSQYF; cdr3_nt: TGTGCCAGCAGCCCGCTAGCGGGGGGGCACTTATCACAGTATTTT; clone_size: .; v_call: TRBV14; d_call: TRBD2; j_call: TRBJ2-3
cdr3_aa: CASSRTGEPYGYTF; cdr3_nt: TGTGCCAGCAGCAGGACAGGGGAGCCCTATGGCTACACCTTC; clone_size: few; v_call: TRBV7-9; d_call: TRBD1; j_call: TRBJ1-2
cdr3_aa: CASSTGSSTDTQYF; cdr3_nt: TGTGCCAGCAGTACGGGGAGTAGCACAGATACGCAGTATTTT; clone_size: .; v_call: TRBV6-6; d_call: .; j_call: TRBJ2-3
cdr3_aa: CASSVGTGANVLTF; cdr3_nt: TGTGCCAGCAGCGTGGGCACTGGGGCCAACGTCCTGACTTTC; clone_size: .; v_call: TRBV7-9; d_call: .; j_call: TRBJ2-6
cdr3_aa: CSVDMVGSYNEQFF; cdr3_nt: TGCAGCGTTGATATGGTGGGCTCCTACAATGAGCAGTTCTTC; clone_size: .; v_call: TRBV29-1; d_call: .; j_call: TRBJ2-1
cdr3_aa: CASSPGPARTGELFF; cdr3_nt: TGCGCCAGCAGCCCGGGGCCAGCGAGAACCGGGGAGCTGTTTTTT; clone_size: .; v_call: TRBV5-1; d_call: .; j_call: TRBJ2-2
cdr3_aa: CASSKQGQGASSYEQYF; cdr3_nt: TGTGCCAGTAGTAAGCAGGGACAGGGTGCGAGCTCCTACGAGCAGTACTTC; clone_size: few; v_call: TRBV19; d_call: TRBD1; j_call: TRBJ2-7
cdr3_aa: CASSYYRDRNSPLHF; cdr3_nt: TGTGCCAGCAGTTACTACCGGGACAGAAATTCACCCCTCCACTTT; clone_size: .; v_call: TRBV6-6; d_call: TRBD1; j_call: TRBJ1-6
cdr3_aa: CASSPPRGAGTDTQYF; cdr3_nt: TGTGCCAGCAGCCCCCCAAGGGGAGCGGGCACAGATACGCAGTATTTT; clone_size: .; v_call: TRBV14; d_call: .; j_call: TRBJ2-3
cdr3_aa: CASRPGLYVYEQYF; cdr3_nt: TGTGCCAGCAGACCGGGACTGTACGTCTACGAGCAGTACTTC; clone_size: .; v_call: TRBV2; d_call: .; j_call: TRBJ2-7
cdr3_aa: CASSFKLAGGPLGTDTQYF; cdr3_nt: TGCGCCAGCAGCTTTAAACTAGCGGGGGGGCCGTTGGGCACAGATACGCAGTATTTT; clone_size: .; v_call: TRBV5-1; d_call: TRBD2; j_call: TRBJ2-3
cdr3_aa: CASSVAPVLPQETQYF; cdr3_nt: TGTGCCAGCAGCGTAGCCCCGGTCCTACCGCAAGAGACCCAGTACTTC; clone_size: few; v_call: TRBV9; d_call: .; j_call: TRBJ2-5
cdr3_aa: CASTWGGTQTYEQYF; cdr3_nt: TGCGCCAGCACGTGGGGCGGGACACAGACCTACGAGCAGTACTTC; clone_size: .; v_call: TRBV5-1; d_call: .; j_call: TRBJ2-7
cdr3_aa: CASSPQTGLGIDEQFF; cdr3_nt: TGTGCCAGCAGCCCCCAGACGGGCCTCGGTATAGATGAGCAGTTCTTC; clone_size: .; v_call: TRBV9; d_call: .; j_call: TRBJ2-1
cdr3_aa: CASSWGRVFAEKLFF; cdr3_nt: TGTGCCAGCAGCTGGGGTAGGGTCTTTGCTGAAAAACTGTTTTTT; clone_size: .; v_call: TRBV7-8; d_call: .; j_call: TRBJ1-4
cdr3_aa: CASRDRYQPQHF; cdr3_nt: TGTGCCAGCAGGGACAGGTATCAGCCCCAGCATTTT; clone_size: .; v_call: TRBV2; d_call: TRBD1; j_call: TRBJ1-5
cdr3_aa: CASSYRRADTGELFF; cdr3_nt: TGTGCCAGCAGTTACCGCAGGGCGGACACCGGGGAGCTGTTTTTT; clone_size: .; v_call: TRBV6-5; d_call: .; j_call: TRBJ2-2
cdr3_aa: CASSQEGTGSYEQYF; cdr3_nt: TGTGCCAGCAGCCAAGAAGGGACGGGTTCCTACGAGCAGTACTTC; clone_size: .; v_call: TRBV4-2; d_call: .; j_call: TRBJ2-7
cdr3_aa: CASSLRRAADEQYF; cdr3_nt: TGTGCCAGCAGTTTGCGGAGGGCCGCCGACGAGCAGTACTTC; clone_size: .; v_call: TRBV28; d_call: .; j_call: TRBJ2-7
cdr3_aa: CASSQSQGRTGELFF; cdr3_nt: TGTGCCAGCTCGCAGTCTCAGGGGAGGACCGGGGAGCTGTTTTTT; clone_size: .; v_call: TRBV18; d_call: .; j_call: TRBJ2-2
cdr3_aa: CASSWRRAGEAFF; cdr3_nt: TGTGCCAGCAGCTGGCGGCGAGCTGGTGAAGCTTTCTTT; clone_size: once; v_call: TRBV5-6; d_call: .; j_call: TRBJ1-1
cdr3_aa: CASSTNPGGVNEQFF; cdr3_nt: TGTGCTAGCAGCACCAATCCCGGGGGGGTCAATGAGCAGTTCTTC; clone_size: once; v_call: TRBV7-7; d_call: TRBD2; j_call: TRBJ2-1
cdr3_aa: CSAISGTGVREQYF; cdr3_nt: TGCAGCGCTATAAGCGGGACAGGGGTTCGCGAGCAGTACTTC; clone_size: .; v_call: TRBV29-1; d_call: TRBD1; j_call: TRBJ2-7
cdr3_aa: CASSSQTEPHETQYF; cdr3_nt: TGTGCCAGCAGTTCCCAGACAGAACCTCACGAGACCCAGTACTTC; clone_size: .; v_call: TRBV27; d_call: .; j_call: TRBJ2-5
cdr3_aa: CAWREGGQGYTF; cdr3_nt: TGTGCCTGGAGAGAAGGGGGTCAGGGCTACACCTTC; clone_size: .; v_call: TRBV30; d_call: .; j_call: TRBJ1-2
cdr3_aa: CASSVSPGQGSNEQFF; cdr3_nt: TGTGCCAGCAGCGTGAGTCCGGGACAGGGTTCCAACGAGCAGTTCTTC; clone_size: once; v_call: TRBV9; d_call: TRBD1; j_call: TRBJ2-1
cdr3_aa: CASSSGQGWSEQYF; cdr3_nt: TGTGCCAGCTCATCTGGGCAGGGTTGGTCCGAGCAGTACTTC; clone_size: .; v_call: TRBV18; d_call: .; j_call: TRBJ2-7
cdr3_aa: CASSDWVMGNQPQHF; cdr3_nt: TGTGCCAGCAGCGATTGGGTGATGGGCAATCAGCCCCAGCATTTT; clone_size: .; v_call: TRBV7-2; d_call: .; j_call: TRBJ1-5
cdr3_aa: CASSSDRSYEQYF; cdr3_nt: TGTGCCAGCAGCTCCGACCGGTCCTACGAGCAGTACTTC; clone_size: .; v_call: TRBV11-2; d_call: .; j_call: TRBJ2-7
cdr3_aa: CASSSRKGGNTEAFF; cdr3_nt: TGTGCCAGCTCATCAAGGAAGGGGGGCAACACTGAAGCTTTCTTT; clone_size: .; v_call: TRBV18; d_call: .; j_call: TRBJ1-1
cdr3_aa: CASSYLTGQPQHF; cdr3_nt: TGCGCCAGCAGCTACCTAACAGGACAGCCCCAGCATTTT; clone_size: .; v_call: TRBV5-1; d_call: .; j_call: TRBJ1-5
cdr3_aa: CASSEGGGIETQYF; cdr3_nt: TGCGCCAGCTCGGAGGGAGGGGGCATAGAGACCCAGTACTTC; clone_size: .; v_call: TRBV4-1; d_call: .; j_call: TRBJ2-5
cdr3_aa: CASSIGLLETTGRPFF; cdr3_nt: TGTGCCAGTAGTATCGGACTCCTCGAAACCACCGGAAGGCCGTTTTTT; clone_size: .; v_call: TRBV19; d_call: .; j_call: TRBJ2-2
cdr3_aa: CASSPDWQGDGYTF; cdr3_nt: TGTGCCAGCTCACCGGATTGGCAGGGGGATGGCTACACCTTC; clone_size: .; v_call: TRBV18; d_call: TRBD1; j_call: TRBJ1-2
cdr3_aa: CASSLRSGTGHEKLFF; cdr3_nt: TGTGCCAGCAGCTTGAGGTCCGGGACAGGGCATGAAAAACTGTTTTTT; clone_size: few; v_call: TRBV5-6; d_call: TRBD1; j_call: TRBJ1-4
cdr3_aa: CASSVASLALGGSQNEQFF; cdr3_nt: TGTGCCAGCAGCGTAGCTTCACTAGCCCTGGGGGGATCCCAGAATGAGCAGTTCTTC; clone_size: .; v_call: TRBV9; d_call: .; j_call: TRBJ2-1
cdr3_aa: CAIRESDSPTVNTGELFF; cdr3_nt: TGTGCCATCAGGGAGTCGGACAGTCCCACGGTGAACACCGGGGAGCTGTTTTTT; clone_size: .; v_call: TRBV10-3; d_call: .; j_call: TRBJ2-2
cdr3_aa: CASSGSVTEAFF; cdr3_nt: TGTGCCAGCAGCGGCTCGGTCACTGAAGCTTTCTTT; clone_size: few; v_call: TRBV2; d_call: .; j_call: TRBJ1-1
cdr3_aa: CASSERQGGQPQHF; cdr3_nt: TGTGCCAGCAGTGAGAGACAGGGGGGTCAGCCCCAGCATTTT; clone_size: .; v_call: TRBV2; d_call: TRBD1; j_call: TRBJ1-5
cdr3_aa: CASSTGTGDYEQYF; cdr3_nt: TGTGCCAGCAGCACTGGGACAGGGGACTACGAGCAGTACTTC; clone_size: .; v_call: TRBV7-9; d_call: TRBD1; j_call: TRBJ2-7
cdr3_aa: CASSFWALGPRSYEQYF; cdr3_nt: TGTGCCAGCAGCTTTTGGGCACTAGGGCCGCGCTCCTACGAGCAGTACTTC; clone_size: .; v_call: TRBV5-6; d_call: .; j_call: TRBJ2-7
cdr3_aa: CASSVTRTSGNTIYF; cdr3_nt: TGTGCCAGCAGTGTGACACGGACCTCTGGAAACACCATATATTTT; clone_size: .; v_call: TRBV2; d_call: .; j_call: TRBJ1-3